This TCR beta chain was identified in a study of blood T cells in healthy people across ages. Study observations and caveats: Expanded clonotype changes were possibly confounded by unknown donor CMV status.

Germline lookup yields CDR1 ENHRY and CDR2 SYGVKD. The CDR3 extends over 14 amino acids. Trimming at V came to 4 bases and at J to 5 bases, leaving 6 bases not matched to a gene. This clonotype came up a few times. As yet, its antigen is unknown. The use of a sample-barcoded 5' primer and a J-beta primer mix characterized a second PCR of about 7 to 12 cycles. MiXCR was run by TCRdb on the 5' RACE reads, yielding one entry per CDR3 protein. Of hundreds of thousands of distinct CDR3 sequences in the sample, 58% are singletons; the top ten hold roughly 34%. This clonotype originated in a man aged 55 to 70 in good health. Specimen: blood. This sequence joins TRBV10-3 and TRBJ2-7, with TRBD1 matching 9 bases. The CDR3 here is CAISGTTGGNEQYF. CDR3 coding DNA: TGTGCCATCAGTGGGACAACAGGGGGCAACGAGCAGTACTTC.